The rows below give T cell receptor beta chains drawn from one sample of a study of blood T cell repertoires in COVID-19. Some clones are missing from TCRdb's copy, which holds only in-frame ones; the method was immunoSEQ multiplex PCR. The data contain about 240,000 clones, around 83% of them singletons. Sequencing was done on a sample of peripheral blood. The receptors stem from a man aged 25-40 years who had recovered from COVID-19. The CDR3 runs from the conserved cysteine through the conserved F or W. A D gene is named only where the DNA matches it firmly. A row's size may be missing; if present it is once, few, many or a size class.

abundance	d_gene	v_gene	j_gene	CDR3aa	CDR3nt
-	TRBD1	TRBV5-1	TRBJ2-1	CASSLGGRGQLDEQFF	TGCGCCAGCAGCTTGGGCGGCCGGGGACAGTTAGATGAGCAGTTCTTC
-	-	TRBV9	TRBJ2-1	CASSYISNNEQFF	TGTGCCAGCAGCTACATATCAAACAATGAGCAGTTCTTC
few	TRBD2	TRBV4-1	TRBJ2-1	CASSLGTSASPYNEQFF	TGCGCCAGCAGCCTAGGGACTAGCGCGAGCCCCTACAATGAGCAGTTCTTC
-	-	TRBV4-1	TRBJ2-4	CASSQDQGGGAKNIQYF	TGCGCCAGCAGCCAAGATCAGGGAGGGGGTGCCAAAAACATTCAGTACTTC
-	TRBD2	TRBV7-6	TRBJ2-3	CASSLGAQRGGLTDTQYF	TGTGCCAGCAGCTTAGGCGCTCAGCGGGGGGGGCTCACAGATACGCAGTATTTT
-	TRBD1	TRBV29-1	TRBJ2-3	CSQDRGQDTQYF	TGCAGCCAGGACAGGGGGCAGGATACGCAGTATTTT
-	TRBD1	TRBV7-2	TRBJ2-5	CASSPRTGAVTQYF	TGTGCCAGCAGCCCCAGGACAGGGGCGGTGACCCAGTACTTC
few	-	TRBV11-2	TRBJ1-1	CASSLEGRMGTEAFF	TGTGCCAGCAGCTTAGAGGGGCGTATGGGCACTGAAGCTTTCTTT
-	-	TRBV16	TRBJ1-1	CASSQSAEGLGEAFF	TGTGCCAGCAGCCAATCGGCGGAGGGATTGGGTGAAGCTTTCTTT
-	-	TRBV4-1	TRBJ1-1	CASSQGFDTNTEAFF	TGCGCCAGCAGCCAAGGGTTCGACACGAACACTGAAGCTTTCTTT
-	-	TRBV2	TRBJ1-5	CASRLAQPQHF	TGTGCCAGCAGACTTGCTCAGCCCCAGCATTTT
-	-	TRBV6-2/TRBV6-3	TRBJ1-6	CASSYALLFVEAYNSPLHF	TGTGCCAGCAGTTACGCTTTGTTGTTCGTCGAGGCCTATAATTCACCCCTCCACTTT
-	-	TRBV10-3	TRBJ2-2	CAISEPRANTGELFF	TGTGCCATCAGTGAGCCCAGGGCTAACACCGGGGAGCTGTTTTTT
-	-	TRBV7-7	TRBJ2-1	CASSLTGSSYNEQFF	TGTGCCAGCAGCTTAACAGGGTCTTCCTACAATGAGCAGTTCTTC
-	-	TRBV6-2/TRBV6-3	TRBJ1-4	CASSYSFSGGPVF	TGTGCCAGCAGTTACTCATTTAGTGGCGGCCCCGTATTT
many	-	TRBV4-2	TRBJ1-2	CASSQALADVYGYTF	TGTGCCAGCAGCCAAGCCCTAGCGGACGTGTATGGCTACACCTTC
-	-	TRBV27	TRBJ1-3	CASRGRGPGNTIYF	TGTGCCAGCAGGGGGAGGGGTCCAGGAAACACCATATATTTT
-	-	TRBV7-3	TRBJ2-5	CASSPEGGQDQYF	TGTGCCAGCAGCCCCGAGGGCGGGCAGGACCAGTACTTC
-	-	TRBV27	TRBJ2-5	CASHPGGWAEETQYF	TGTGCCAGCCACCCTGGGGGGTGGGCAGAAGAGACCCAGTACTTC
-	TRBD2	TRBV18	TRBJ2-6	CASSPPGGGRIPGANVLTF	TGTGCCAGCTCACCACCGGGCGGGGGGCGAATTCCTGGGGCCAACGTCCTGACTTTC
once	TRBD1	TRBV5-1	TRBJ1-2	CASSFGTGEYGYTF	TGCGCCAGCAGCTTCGGGACAGGGGAATATGGCTACACCTTC
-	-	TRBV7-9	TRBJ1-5	CASSSARSNQPQHF	TGTGCCAGCAGCTCAGCGCGTAGCAATCAGCCCCAGCATTTT
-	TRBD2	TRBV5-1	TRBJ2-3	CASSLDSGGADTQYF	TGCGCCAGCAGCTTGGATAGCGGGGGGGCAGATACGCAGTATTTT
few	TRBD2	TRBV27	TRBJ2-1	CASSLSLAGVNEQFF	TGTGCCAGCAGTTTATCACTAGCGGGGGTAAATGAGCAGTTCTTC
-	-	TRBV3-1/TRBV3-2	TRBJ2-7	CASSPSRDIYEQYF	TGTGCCAGCAGCCCGTCCCGGGACATCTACGAGCAGTACTTC
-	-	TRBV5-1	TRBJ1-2	CASSGPGEGYTF	TGCGCCAGCAGCGGCCCAGGGGAAGGCTACACCTTC
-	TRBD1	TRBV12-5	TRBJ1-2	CASAITSADRGYGYTF	TGTGCTAGTGCCATTACTTCGGCCGACAGGGGTTATGGCTACACCTTC
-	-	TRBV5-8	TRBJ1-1	CASNLQVAGDTEAFF	TGTGCCAGCAACCTCCAGGTGGCAGGGGACACTGAAGCTTTCTTT
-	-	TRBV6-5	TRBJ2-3	CASGGGWSTDTQYF	TGTGCCAGCGGGGGGGGCTGGAGCACAGATACGCAGTATTTT
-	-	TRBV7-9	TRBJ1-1	CASSTRENTEAFF	TGTGCCAGCAGTACCAGGGAAAACACTGAAGCTTTCTTT
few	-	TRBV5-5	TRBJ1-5	CASSLDLLGGGAQHF	TGTGCCAGCAGCTTGGATTTGCTGGGTGGGGGGGCCCAGCATTTT
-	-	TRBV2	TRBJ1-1	CASSKEGGTEAFF	TGTGCCAGCTCTAAAGAGGGGGGGACTGAAGCTTTCTTT
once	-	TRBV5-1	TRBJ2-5	CASQQVPAAETQYF	TGCGCCAGCCAACAGGTCCCCGCTGCGGAGACCCAGTACTTC
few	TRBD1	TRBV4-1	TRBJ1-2	CASSQVDRGGGYTF	TGCGCCAGCAGCCAAGTCGACAGGGGCGGCGGCTACACCTTC
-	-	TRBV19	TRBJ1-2	CASSTTPGQLNYGYTF	TGTGCCAGTAGCACTACCCCTGGACAGTTAAACTATGGCTACACCTTC
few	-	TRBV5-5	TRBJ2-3	CASSLVTGPHGQDTQYF	TGTGCCAGCAGTCTTGTCACAGGGCCCCACGGACAAGATACGCAGTATTTT
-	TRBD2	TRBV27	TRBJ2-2	CASRTAGGRDTGELFF	TGTGCCAGCAGAACGGCGGGGGGGCGGGACACCGGGGAGCTGTTTTTT
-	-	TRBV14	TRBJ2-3	CASSQVGRIGLVRADTQYF	TGTGCCAGCAGCCAAGTGGGTCGGATTGGTTTGGTACGGGCAGATACGCAGTATTTT
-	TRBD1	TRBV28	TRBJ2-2	CASSYVTGSTGELFF	TGTGCCAGCAGTTACGTGACAGGGAGCACCGGGGAGCTGTTTTTT
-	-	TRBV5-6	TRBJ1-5	CASSRGGFNSNQPQHF	TGTGCCAGCAGCCGAGGGGGTTTTAATAGCAATCAGCCCCAGCATTTT
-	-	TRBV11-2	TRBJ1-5	CASSFSFGQNQPQHF	TGTGCCAGCAGCTTTAGCTTTGGCCAAAATCAGCCCCAGCATTTT
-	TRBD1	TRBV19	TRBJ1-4	CASSGIWGQATTNEKLFF	TGTGCCAGTAGTGGAATATGGGGACAGGCGACAACTAATGAAAAACTGTTTTTT
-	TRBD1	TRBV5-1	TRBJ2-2	CASSLDTGAGGELFF	TGCGCCAGCAGCCTGGATACAGGGGCAGGCGGGGAGCTGTTTTTT
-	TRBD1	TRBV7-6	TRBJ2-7	CASSLGTGAYEQYF	TGTGCCAGCAGCTTAGGGACAGGGGCCTACGAGCAGTACTTC
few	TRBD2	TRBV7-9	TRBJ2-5	CASSLQSSGQETQYF	TGTGCCAGCAGCTTGCAGTCTAGCGGCCAAGAGACCCAGTACTTC
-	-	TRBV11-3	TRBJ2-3	CASSLPGHTDTQYF	TGTGCCAGCAGTTTACCGGGACATACAGATACGCAGTATTTT
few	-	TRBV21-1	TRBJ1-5	CASTPLEGTGGSQPQHF	TGTGCCAGCACTCCCCTCGAAGGGACAGGTGGTTCTCAGCCCCAGCATTTT
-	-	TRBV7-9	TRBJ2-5	CASSLAGGPETQYF	TGTGCCAGCAGCTTAGCAGGGGGACCAGAGACCCAGTACTTC
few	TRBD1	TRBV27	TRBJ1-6	CASSFPGGNSPLHF	TGTGCCAGCAGTTTCCCAGGGGGCAATTCACCCCTCCACTTT
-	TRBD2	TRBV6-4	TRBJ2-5	CASSDTAGGQETQYF	TGTGCCAGCAGTGACACTGCGGGGGGCCAAGAGACCCAGTACTTC
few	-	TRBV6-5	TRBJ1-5	CASRGRGAYNQPQHF	TGTGCCTCTCGAGGCAGGGGCGCATACAATCAGCCCCAGCATTTT
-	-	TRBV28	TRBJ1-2	CASSSTVNYGYTF	TGTGCCAGCAGTTCCACAGTTAACTATGGCTACACCTTC